This T cell receptor (beta chain) was retrieved from a study of beta chain features in type 1 diabetes. Every donor had blood drawn once into heparin, around 100 mL on average. General study results and limits: In every one of the four CD4+ subsets, TCRB CDR3s were moderately but significantly shorter in Type 1 diabetes patients.

Of the isolated RNA, all was reverse transcribed, and so the sequenced material was expressed TCRB transcripts. TCRdb's copy holds only in-frame clones and misses some; the assay was immunoSEQ multiplex PCR. The data show a few hundred thousand clones, with 8.5% to 10% seen just once and less than 0.65% held by the top ten. Ten or more counts support this clone. Its target is unknown. Other DNA sequences within the sample encode an identical CDR3. The CDR3 length is 15 residues. From germline, CDR1 is LNHDA and CDR2 SQIVND (reference sequence). Trimming cost V 3 bases and J 2 bases; bases outside gene matches: 5.

The clonotype comes from a man aged 25-45 years with type 1 diabetes. Sequencing input: central memory CD4+ T cells from blood. The rearrangement links TRBV19 to TRBJ2-7; 9 bases align to TRBD1. The CDR3 region has the DNA TGTGCCAGTAGTATTTTTGGGACAGGGACCTACGAGCAGTACTTC. This gives the protein CASSIFGTGTYEQYF.